This TCR beta chain was retrieved from a study of blood T cell repertoires in COVID-19. Germline lookup yields CDR1 MDHEN and CDR2 SYDVKM. Trimming cost V 5 bases and J 0 bases, with 10 bases left between them. This CDR3 region has 14 residues. Libraries were prepared by immunoSEQ multiplex PCR; TCRdb keeps only in-frame clonotypes and omits some of them. The sample contains 200,000 or so clones, about 85% of which appear only once. The receptor was isolated from a woman younger than 45 who had recovered from COVID-19. Sequencing was carried out using PBMCs or T cells enriched from blood (not recorded which). The chain joins TRBV28 to TRBJ1-1; no reliable D call. CDR3 protein: CASSRGEMNTEAFF. DNA of the CDR3: TGTGCCAGCAGTCGTGGGGAGATGAACACTGAAGCTTTCTTT.